The TCR beta chain under discussion was sequenced for a study of blood T cell repertoires in COVID-19. About the study: Samples representing acute and convalescent COVID-19 were sourced from the United States, Italy and Spain. Nucleic acid was either cDNA or gDNA, and it came from T cells, B-cell-depleted T cells, or PBMCs.

Original methodology: Counts of nucleated cells, estimated from reference gene primer amplification, were obtained. Sequenced by immunoSEQ multiplex PCR; TCRdb stores in-frame clones only, minus some. That table furnishes V, J and clone size, whereas the DNA furnished D and trimming. Of about 240,000 clones in the sample, approximately 78% were seen once. The CDR3 is 15 residues long. Germline-derived CDR1 and CDR2 are LGHNA and YSLEER. The J segment lost 7 bases and the V segment lost 2 bases, leaving 6 bases of the junction unmatched. The sample holds many counts of this clone. The chain couples TRBV4-3 to TRBJ1-2; 11 nucleotides match TRBD1. The TCR was taken from a woman aged 55-69 years with active or convalescent COVID-19. Sequenced: peripheral blood. The CDR3 DNA reads TGCGCCAGCAGCCAATCGGGACAGGGGGACGGTGGCTACACCTTC. This translates into CASSQSGQGDGGYTF.